These 5 T cell receptor beta chains were all obtained from the same sample, sequenced in a study of CD39 and CD103 CD8 tumor-infiltrating T cells. Some clones are missing from TCRdb's copy, which holds only in-frame ones; the method was immunoSEQ multiplex PCR. There are around 4,300 clones in the sample; approximately 70% occur only once, and 9% to 15% lies in the top ten. Specimen: CD8+ T cells sorted from blood. As for subset: total memory CD8 T cells (CD45RA-CCR7+/-) from blood or uninvolved lymph node. The receptors derive from a human donor with head and neck squamous cell carcinoma.

The gene calls are TRBV21-1 and TRBJ2-7; the table's TRBD2 call for D was not verified on the DNA. TRBV21-1 is marked as a pseudogene. CDR3 length: 16 amino acids. CDR3 sequence: CASSKEGAGALYEQYF. The CDR3 bases are TGTGCCAGCAGCAAAGAGGGAGCGGGGGCCCTCTACGAGCAGTACTTC.

The rearrangement uses TRBV11-2 and TRBJ2-3; TRBD1 might be the D (5 bases). The V end was cut by 5 bases, the J end by 1 base, with 13 bases between. The CDR3 extends over 15 amino acids. The germline V gene encodes CDR1 SGHAT and CDR2 FQNNGV. The CDR3 DNA reads TGTGCCAGCAGCGGTACAGGTTCCGGCACAGATACGCAGTATTTT. It yields the protein CASSGTGSGTDTQYF.

This chain connects TRBV15 to TRBJ2-2; D possibly corresponds to TRBD2 (6 bases). V lost 1 base and J lost 3, with 12 bases in between. CDR3 length equals 16 residues. CDR1 and CDR2 (germline): LNHNV, YYDKDF (reference sequence). DNA for the CDR3: TGTGCCACCAGCAGAGGGGGGGACGGCTACACCGGGGAGCTGTTTTTT. Its protein is CATSRGGDGYTGELFF.

The rearrangement uses TRBV5-6 and TRBJ1-1; D unresolved. CDR1 is SGHDT, CDR2 YYEEEE, per germline. Between the trimmed V and J ends, which lost 2 bases and 4 bases, there was a span of 3 bases. The CDR3 runs 11 residues. The CDR3 coding sequence is TGTGCCAGCAGCTTCGTCACTGAAGCTTTCTTT. Translated: CASSFVTEAFF. Combining the CDR3 with reference TRBV5-6 and TRBJ1-1 gives the whole variable domain DAGVTQSPTHLIKTRGQQVTLRCSPKSGHDTVSWYQQALGQGPQFIFQYYEEEERQRGNFPDRFSGHQFPNYSSELNVNALLLGDSALYLCASSFVTEAFFGQGTRLTVV.

The rearrangement uses TRBV19 and TRBJ1-5; 7 bases are shared with TRBD1. Trimming removed 9 bases from V and 4 bases from J; junction bases left unmatched: 12. There are 15 residues in the CDR3. The germline CDR1 and CDR2 sequences are LNHDA and SQIVND (reference sequence). CDR3 nucleotide sequence: TGTGCCAGCGAACCCGGGACAGCTACAAATCAGCCCCAGCATTTT. Its protein product is CASEPGTATNQPQHF. The full variable domain, completed using reference TRBV19 and TRBJ1-5, is DGGITQSPKYLFRKEGQNVTLSCEQNLNHDAMYWYRQDPGQGLRLIYYSQIVNDFQKGDIAEGYSVSREKKESFPLTVTSAQKNPTAFYLCASEPGTATNQPQHFGDGTRLSIL.